These T cell receptor beta chains were read from a single sample in a study of T cells after yellow fever vaccination. TCRdb called the 5' RACE reads again in MiXCR, with one record for every CDR3 protein. The sample gives 450,000 to 550,000 distinct CDR3 sequences, 21% of which show up once; roughly 16% is in the top ten. The sample here was PBMCs, taken approximately 22 days after the first yellow fever vaccination. These receptors were obtained from a man between 18 and 29 years old who received the YFV17D yellow fever vaccine. Both conserved end residues are part of each CDR3. The D gene is left open where the match is weak. Where a row states a size, it is once, few, many or the class of an expanded clone; other rows omit it.

v_gene: TRBV12-3/TRBV12-4
abundance: many
j_gene: TRBJ1-3
len: 14
d_gene: -
CDR3aa: CASSGGGYGNTIYF
CDR3nt: TGTGCCAGCAGCGGTGGGGGGTATGGAAACACCATATATTTT

v_gene: TRBV5-1
abundance: few
j_gene: TRBJ2-7
len: 14
d_gene: -
CDR3aa: CASSLQDTSYEQYF
CDR3nt: TGCGCCAGCAGCCTGCAAGACACCTCCTACGAGCAGTACTTC

v_gene: TRBV12-3/TRBV12-4
abundance: few
j_gene: TRBJ1-6
len: 14
d_gene: -
CDR3aa: CASSFPGQNSPLHF
CDR3nt: TGTGCCAGCAGTTTTCCTGGGCAAAATTCACCCCTCCACTTT

v_gene: TRBV5-1
abundance: few
j_gene: TRBJ2-4
len: 15
d_gene: TRBD1
CDR3aa: CASSLEGGARDIQYF
CDR3nt: TGCGCCAGCAGCTTGGAAGGGGGCGCTAGGGACATTCAGTACTTC

v_gene: TRBV6-5
abundance: few
j_gene: TRBJ1-2
len: 15
d_gene: -
CDR3aa: CASSYARAPHYGYTF
CDR3nt: TGTGCCAGCAGTTACGCGCGAGCACCCCACTATGGCTACACCTTC

v_gene: TRBV20-1
abundance: few
j_gene: TRBJ2-3
len: 14
d_gene: -
CDR3aa: CSARGGVQTDTQYF
CDR3nt: TGCAGTGCTCGAGGGGGGGTTCAGACAGATACGCAGTATTTT

v_gene: TRBV12-3/TRBV12-4
abundance: few
j_gene: TRBJ1-3
len: 14
d_gene: -
CDR3aa: CASSFQSPGNTIYF
CDR3nt: TGTGCCAGCAGTTTTCAGTCTCCTGGAAACACCATATATTTT

v_gene: TRBV6-1
abundance: -
j_gene: TRBJ1-5
len: 13
d_gene: TRBD1
CDR3aa: CASRGDRGQPQHF
CDR3nt: TGTGCCAGCAGGGGCGACAGGGGACAGCCCCAGCATTTT

v_gene: TRBV7-9
abundance: -
j_gene: TRBJ2-1
len: 16
d_gene: -
CDR3aa: CASSLEPTLSYNEQFF
CDR3nt: TGTGCCAGCAGCTTAGAGCCCACCCTCTCCTACAATGAGCAGTTCTTC

v_gene: TRBV7-9
abundance: -
j_gene: TRBJ2-5
len: 15
d_gene: -
CDR3aa: CASSLGSSMRETQYF
CDR3nt: TGTGCCAGCAGCTTAGGTTCTAGTATGAGAGAGACCCAGTACTTC

v_gene: TRBV3-1
abundance: -
j_gene: TRBJ2-4
len: 14
d_gene: TRBD1
CDR3aa: CASSQVTQGNIQYF
CDR3nt: TGTGCCAGCAGCCAAGTTACACAGGGGAACATTCAGTACTTC

v_gene: TRBV10-1
abundance: -
j_gene: TRBJ2-2
len: 12
d_gene: -
CDR3aa: CASSESAGELFF
CDR3nt: TGCGCCAGCAGTGAGTCGGCCGGGGAGCTGTTTTTT

v_gene: TRBV4-3
abundance: few
j_gene: TRBJ2-3
len: 19
d_gene: TRBD2
CDR3aa: CASSPRGLAGEWGTDTQYF
CDR3nt: TGCGCCAGCAGCCCCCGAGGACTAGCGGGGGAATGGGGAACAGATACGCAGTATTTT

v_gene: TRBV3-1
abundance: -
j_gene: TRBJ1-1
len: 14
d_gene: TRBD1
CDR3aa: CASSQAPGGIGTFF
CDR3nt: TGTGCCAGCAGCCAGGCGCCAGGGGGAATTGGGACTTTCTTT

v_gene: TRBV2
abundance: few
j_gene: TRBJ2-5
len: 13
d_gene: TRBD2
CDR3aa: CAGGLAGGGTQYF
CDR3nt: TGTGCCGGTGGACTAGCGGGGGGAGGGACCCAGTACTTC

v_gene: TRBV24-1
abundance: few
j_gene: TRBJ2-5
len: 13
d_gene: TRBD2
CDR3aa: CATGTSDKETQYF
CDR3nt: TGTGCCACCGGGACTAGCGATAAAGAGACCCAGTACTTC

v_gene: TRBV7-9
abundance: few
j_gene: TRBJ1-1
len: 15
d_gene: TRBD1
CDR3aa: CASSEPGQKNTEAFF
CDR3nt: TGTGCCAGCAGCGAACCGGGACAGAAGAACACTGAAGCTTTCTTT

v_gene: TRBV11-1
abundance: -
j_gene: TRBJ2-7
len: 13
d_gene: -
CDR3aa: CASSLNLATEQYF
CDR3nt: TGTGCCAGCAGCTTAAACTTAGCCACCGAGCAGTACTTC

v_gene: TRBV6-5
abundance: -
j_gene: TRBJ2-4
len: 15
d_gene: -
CDR3aa: CASSYRLIWGNIQYF
CDR3nt: TGTGCCAGCAGTTATAGGCTAATATGGGGGAACATTCAGTACTTC

v_gene: TRBV3-1
abundance: -
j_gene: TRBJ2-5
len: 16
d_gene: TRBD2
CDR3aa: CASSHFVAGGQETQYF
CDR3nt: TGTGCCAGCAGCCATTTCGTAGCGGGGGGACAAGAGACCCAGTACTTC

v_gene: TRBV18
abundance: -
j_gene: TRBJ1-1
len: 14
d_gene: -
CDR3aa: CASSPENRNTEAFF
CDR3nt: TGTGCCAGCTCACCAGAAAATAGGAACACTGAAGCTTTCTTT

v_gene: TRBV12-3/TRBV12-4
abundance: few
j_gene: TRBJ1-5
len: 13
d_gene: -
CDR3aa: CASKSQGNQPQHF
CDR3nt: TGTGCCAGCAAGAGCCAGGGCAATCAGCCCCAGCATTTT

v_gene: TRBV20-1
abundance: -
j_gene: TRBJ1-5
len: 14
d_gene: -
CDR3aa: CSANNRDPHQPQHF
CDR3nt: TGCAGTGCGAATAACCGGGACCCGCATCAGCCCCAGCATTTT

v_gene: TRBV29-1
abundance: many
j_gene: TRBJ2-1
len: 17
d_gene: -
CDR3aa: CSVEDLGGSSSYNEQFF
CDR3nt: TGCAGCGTTGAAGATCTGGGGGGCTCCAGCTCCTACAATGAGCAGTTCTTC

v_gene: TRBV13
abundance: -
j_gene: TRBJ1-2
len: 14
d_gene: TRBD1
CDR3aa: CASSPGGQGNGYTF
CDR3nt: TGTGCCAGCAGCCCGGGGGGACAGGGCAATGGCTACACCTTC

v_gene: TRBV18
abundance: -
j_gene: TRBJ1-4
len: 12
d_gene: -
CDR3aa: CASSTQEEKLFF
CDR3nt: TGTGCCAGCTCAACCCAAGAGGAAAAACTGTTTTTT

v_gene: TRBV6-2/TRBV6-3
abundance: few
j_gene: TRBJ1-1
len: 14
d_gene: TRBD1
CDR3aa: CASRLGTGGTEAFF
CDR3nt: TGTGCCAGCAGACTAGGGACAGGGGGGACTGAAGCTTTCTTT

v_gene: TRBV20-1
abundance: few
j_gene: TRBJ1-2
len: 15
d_gene: TRBD1
CDR3aa: CSARDPRGAIYGYTF
CDR3nt: TGCAGTGCTAGGGACCCCAGGGGGGCTATTTATGGCTACACCTTC

v_gene: TRBV5-1
abundance: -
j_gene: TRBJ2-5
len: 16
d_gene: -
CDR3aa: CASSLVGGGHRETQYF
CDR3nt: TGCGCCAGCAGCTTGGTCGGCGGGGGCCACCGAGAGACCCAGTACTTC

v_gene: TRBV2
abundance: few
j_gene: TRBJ2-5
len: 16
d_gene: -
CDR3aa: CASSEGIAAIQETQYF
CDR3nt: TGTGCCAGCAGTGAAGGGATAGCGGCTATCCAAGAGACCCAGTACTTC

v_gene: TRBV5-4
abundance: -
j_gene: TRBJ2-3
len: 16
d_gene: TRBD2
CDR3aa: CASSTGLAGGTDTQYF
CDR3nt: TGTGCCAGCAGCACAGGACTAGCGGGGGGCACAGATACGCAGTATTTT

v_gene: TRBV4-2
abundance: few
j_gene: TRBJ2-4
len: 22
d_gene: -
CDR3aa: CASSQEGRIGQQFFLAKNIQYF
CDR3nt: TGTGCCAGCAGCCAAGAAGGGCGGATCGGACAACAATTCTTCCTAGCCAAAAACATTCAGTACTTC

v_gene: TRBV4-1
abundance: -
j_gene: TRBJ2-4
len: 16
d_gene: -
CDR3aa: CASSQVGRGAKNIQYF
CDR3nt: TGCGCCAGCAGCCAAGTAGGGCGGGGAGCCAAAAACATTCAGTACTTC

v_gene: TRBV6-5
abundance: once
j_gene: TRBJ2-1
len: 16
d_gene: -
CDR3aa: CASRYQGYGGANEQFF
CDR3nt: TGTGCCAGCAGGTATCAGGGGTATGGAGGGGCCAATGAGCAGTTCTTC

v_gene: TRBV12-3/TRBV12-4
abundance: few
j_gene: TRBJ2-1
len: 16
d_gene: TRBD2
CDR3aa: CASSLSRSGGPDEQFF
CDR3nt: TGTGCCAGCAGTTTATCCCGTAGCGGGGGGCCCGATGAGCAGTTCTTC

v_gene: TRBV7-2
abundance: few
j_gene: TRBJ2-1
len: 16
d_gene: -
CDR3aa: CASSGDVGSSYNEQFF
CDR3nt: TGTGCCAGCAGCGGGGACGTAGGTAGCTCCTACAATGAGCAGTTCTTC

v_gene: TRBV5-1
abundance: few
j_gene: TRBJ2-7
len: 15
d_gene: TRBD1
CDR3aa: CASSASDRASYEQYF
CDR3nt: TGCGCCAGCAGCGCTTCGGACAGGGCTTCCTACGAGCAGTACTTC

v_gene: TRBV5-1
abundance: -
j_gene: TRBJ2-3
len: 14
d_gene: -
CDR3aa: CASGSGEGRDTQYF
CDR3nt: TGCGCCAGCGGAAGCGGAGAGGGCCGGGATACGCAGTATTTT

v_gene: TRBV20-1
abundance: -
j_gene: TRBJ2-3
len: 15
d_gene: -
CDR3aa: CSARDQRSGPDTQYF
CDR3nt: TGCAGTGCTAGAGATCAGAGATCGGGCCCAGATACGCAGTATTTT

v_gene: TRBV5-5
abundance: few
j_gene: TRBJ2-2
len: 16
d_gene: TRBD1
CDR3aa: CASRPRTGSGTGELFF
CDR3nt: TGTGCCAGCAGACCCCGGACAGGGTCTGGGACCGGGGAGCTGTTTTTT

v_gene: TRBV5-1
abundance: few
j_gene: TRBJ2-7
len: 12
d_gene: -
CDR3aa: CASSFQGGEQYF
CDR3nt: TGCGCCAGCAGCTTTCAGGGCGGCGAGCAGTACTTC

v_gene: TRBV24-1
abundance: -
j_gene: TRBJ1-2
len: 15
d_gene: -
CDR3aa: CATSGTVSSNYGYTF
CDR3nt: TGTGCCACCAGTGGGACGGTATCTTCTAACTATGGCTACACCTTC

v_gene: TRBV7-9
abundance: few
j_gene: TRBJ1-1
len: 13
d_gene: -
CDR3aa: CASTLEQSTEAFF
CDR3nt: TGTGCCAGCACTTTAGAACAGTCCACTGAAGCTTTCTTT

v_gene: TRBV10-3
abundance: -
j_gene: TRBJ1-1
len: 14
d_gene: TRBD1
CDR3aa: CAIKDRGQDTEAFF
CDR3nt: TGTGCCATCAAGGACAGGGGGCAGGATACTGAAGCTTTCTTT

v_gene: TRBV5-4
abundance: -
j_gene: TRBJ2-3
len: 18
d_gene: -
CDR3aa: CASSLQLLYKGRGDTQYF
CDR3nt: TGTGCCAGCAGTCTTCAGCTTTTGTATAAAGGCAGAGGAGATACGCAGTATTTT

v_gene: TRBV5-1
abundance: few
j_gene: TRBJ2-3
len: 16
d_gene: -
CDR3aa: CASSLGGGFPTDTQYF
CDR3nt: TGCGCCAGCAGCTTGGGCGGGGGCTTCCCCACAGATACGCAGTATTTT

v_gene: TRBV27
abundance: few
j_gene: TRBJ2-3
len: 17
d_gene: TRBD2
CDR3aa: CASSSQILAGGADTQYF
CDR3nt: TGTGCCAGCAGTTCCCAAATCCTAGCGGGGGGAGCAGATACGCAGTATTTT

v_gene: TRBV6-4
abundance: -
j_gene: TRBJ2-2
len: 14
d_gene: TRBD1
CDR3aa: CASSETGFTGELFF
CDR3nt: TGTGCCAGCAGTGAGACAGGGTTTACCGGGGAGCTGTTTTTT

v_gene: TRBV7-8
abundance: few
j_gene: TRBJ2-3
len: 15
d_gene: TRBD2
CDR3aa: CASSPGLANTDTQYF
CDR3nt: TGTGCCAGCAGCCCCGGACTAGCTAACACAGATACGCAGTATTTT

v_gene: TRBV7-6
abundance: -
j_gene: TRBJ2-3
len: 15
d_gene: TRBD2
CDR3aa: CASSSSGGAMDTQYF
CDR3nt: TGTGCCAGCAGCTCTAGCGGGGGGGCCATGGATACGCAGTATTTT